This is a list of T cell receptor beta chains from one sample in a study of T cells in Graves' hyperthyroidism and ophthalmopathy. TCRdb re-called the multiplex PCR reads through MiXCR, storing one row per CDR3 protein. The sample contains roughly 500,000 distinct CDR3 sequences, 46% of which appear only once. Input material: peripheral blood or thyroid tissue (not recorded which). The receptors here all came from an adult woman with Graves' disease, either hyperthyroidism or ophthalmopathy (not recorded which). Both conserved end residues are part of each CDR3. The order of the fields is CDR3 DNA, CDR3 protein, clone size, J gene, D gene, V gene. D genes are given only for firm matches. A row's size may be missing; if present it is once, few, many or a size class.

TGTGCCAGCAGAGAGGGACTAGCGGGAACGCAAGAGACCCAGTACTTC	CASREGLAGTQETQYF	-	TRBJ2-5	TRBD2	TRBV7-2
TGCAGTGCTAGTCTCGGGACAGTTACCAACTATGGCTACACCTTC	CSASLGTVTNYGYTF	many	TRBJ1-2	TRBD1	TRBV20-1
TGTGCCACCGCAGGGGGGACTAACTATGGCTACACCTTC	CATAGGTNYGYTF	-	TRBJ1-2	TRBD1	TRBV19
TGCAGCGTGGATGGGGGTGACTCTGGAAACACCATATATTTT	CSVDGGDSGNTIYF	-	TRBJ1-3	-	TRBV29-1
TGTGCCATCAGTGGTGGGGTTGTCACTGAAGCTTTCTTT	CAISGGVVTEAFF	-	TRBJ1-1	-	TRBV10-3
TGCGCCAGCAGACTAGCGGGACGGGAGACCCAGTACTTC	CASRLAGRETQYF	-	TRBJ2-5	TRBD2	TRBV10-2
TGTGCCAGCAGCTCGCAGGGGTACCTCTACGAGCAGTACTTC	CASSSQGYLYEQYF	-	TRBJ2-7	-	TRBV7-9
TGTGCCAGCAGCTCTCAGGGGGCCACCAATCAGCCCCAGCATTTT	CASSSQGATNQPQHF	few	TRBJ1-5	TRBD1	TRBV7-2
TGTGCCAGCAGGGGGGCAGGGGCAATAAATCAGCCCCAGCATTTT	CASRGAGAINQPQHF	many	TRBJ1-5	-	TRBV6-1
TGTGCCATCAGCTCCGACAGGGTTGGGACTGAAGCTTTCTTT	CAISSDRVGTEAFF	many	TRBJ1-1	TRBD1	TRBV10-3
TGTGCCACGAGATTTCGGGAAGCCACTGAAGCTTTCTTT	CATRFREATEAFF	many	TRBJ1-1	-	TRBV24-1
TGTGCCAGCAGCTTAGACGGGTTTACAGGGGCTAACTATGGCTACACCTTC	CASSLDGFTGANYGYTF	once	TRBJ1-2	TRBD1	TRBV11-1
TGTGCCAGCAGTTACGACAGGAGTAACTATGGCTACACCTTC	CASSYDRSNYGYTF	-	TRBJ1-2	-	TRBV6-5
TGTGCCAGCAGCTTCCAGGGTTTCGCGAACACCGGGGAGCTGTTTTTT	CASSFQGFANTGELFF	-	TRBJ2-2	-	TRBV7-2
TGTGCCAGCAGCTTAGGCGGACAGGAATACTTC	CASSLGGQEYF	-	TRBJ2-7	TRBD1	TRBV13
TGCAGCGTTGGTACAAAGCACACTGAAGCTTTCTTT	CSVGTKHTEAFF	many	TRBJ1-1	-	TRBV29-1